One sample yielded the 32 T cell receptor beta chains listed below, sequenced in a study of cytomegalovirus exposure and HLA in healthy donors. A multiplex PCR was run with 60 Vbeta primers and 13 Jbeta primers. Libraries were prepared by immunoSEQ multiplex PCR; TCRdb keeps only in-frame clonotypes and omits some of them. The sample has 150,000 to 200,000 clones, 75% to 80% seen once. Sequenced sample: PBMCs. These receptors originate from a man in his forties or fifties in good health and CMV-seropositive.

This sequence joins TRBV28 and TRBJ1-3, with TRBD1 as a possible D gene (6 bases). CDR1 and CDR2 from the germline V gene are MDHEN and SYDVKM. The CDR3 sequence is 16 residues long. The V and J ends lost 6 bases and 0 bases respectively, with 15 bases between them. CDR3 DNA: TGTGCCAGCAGCCCCGGACAGCCATTCTCTGGAAACACCATATATTTT. This gives the protein CASSPGQPFSGNTIYF.

The V and J genes are TRBV6-1 and TRBJ2-7; D not resolved. The CDR3 consists of 16 residues. Germline V gene sequence: CDR1 MNHNS, CDR2 SASEGT. V lost 4 bases and J lost 1, with 17 bases in between. The CDR3 protein is CASSARGVGESYEQYF. The DNA of the CDR3 is TGTGCCAGCAGTGCCCGAGGCGTTGGTGAGTCCTACGAGCAGTACTTC.

The chain has TRBV7-2 and TRBJ2-1; 8 bases align to TRBD2. This CDR3 region has 15 residues. V shed 1 base, J shed 4 bases, and the junction held 3 bases outside the gene matches. Germline V lookup: CDR1 SGHTA, CDR2 FQGNSA. The CDR3 loop reads CASSLGRGGYNEQFF. The CDR3, as DNA: TGTGCCAGCAGCTTAGGCCGGGGGGGATACAATGAGCAGTTCTTC. Full variable domain (rest looked up from reference TRBV7-2 and TRBJ2-1): GAGVSQSPSNKVTEKGKDVELRCDPISGHTALYWYRQSLGQGLEFLIYFQGNSAPDKSGLPSDRFSAERTGGSVSTLTIQRTQQEDSAVYLCASSLGRGGYNEQFFGPGTRLTVL.

This chain connects TRBV14 to TRBJ1-3; D gene unclear. Between the trimmed V and J ends, which lost 5 bases and 2 bases, there was a span of 13 bases. In germline, CDR1 is SGHDN, CDR2 FVKESK. The CDR3 covers 15 residues. Here the CDR3 reads CASSYSRLPGNTIYF. CDR3 nucleotides: TGTGCCAGCAGCTACAGCAGGCTCCCTGGAAACACCATATATTTT.

The V and J genes are TRBV11-2 and TRBJ1-5, with D uncertain. The V gene lost 3 bases and the J gene lost 3 bases, with 6 bases spanning the gap. The CDR3 has 13 amino acids. Germline V gene data show CDR1 as SGHAT and CDR2 as FQNNGV. The CDR3 reads CASSFSNNQPQHF. Written as DNA, the CDR3 is TGTGCCAGCAGCTTTTCTAACAATCAGCCCCAGCATTTT.

This sequence joins TRBV28 and TRBJ2-1; 7 positions agree with TRBD1. This CDR3 is built from 14 residues. The germline gives CDR1 MDHEN, CDR2 SYDVKM. V shed 6 bases, J shed 4 bases, and the junction held 6 bases outside the gene matches. CDR3 loop: CASRTRDSYNEQFF. The CDR3 coding sequence is TGTGCCAGCAGAACACGGGACAGTTACAATGAGCAGTTCTTC.

This chain joins TRBV5-4 and TRBJ2-3; 11 bases map to TRBD1. CDR1 and CDR2 (germline): SGHNT, YYREEE (reference sequence). This CDR3 has 15 amino acids. Trimming cost V 3 bases and J 3 bases; bases outside gene matches: 3. Here the CDR3 reads CASSYGQGATDTQYF. Here the CDR3 DNA reads TGTGCCAGCAGCTACGGACAGGGGGCAACAGATACGCAGTATTTT. Variable domain in full (rest from reference TRBV5-4 and TRBJ2-3): ETGVTQSPTHLIKTRGQQVTLRCSSQSGHNTVSWYQQALGQGPQFIFQYYREEENGRGNFPPRFSGLQFPNYSSELNVNALELDDSALYLCASSYGQGATDTQYFGPGTRLTVL.

The chain links TRBV7-8 to TRBJ2-7; TRBD2 agrees at 12 bases. This CDR3 has 19 amino acids. Germline V CDR1 and CDR2: SGHVS, FQNEAQ. The junction had 12 bases not matched to a gene; V was cut back by 0 bases and J by 3 bases. DNA of the CDR3: TGTGCCAGCAGCTTAGCGCGAGCAAATCTAGCGGGAGGGCACTACGAGCAGTACTTC. This encodes CASSLARANLAGGHYEQYF.

CDR3 DNA: TGTGCCAGCAGTTACAGGGAGGGAGGAGGGGCCAACGTCCTGACTTTC. Protein product: CASSYREGGGANVLTF. This chain uses TRBV6-5 with TRBJ2-6; TRBD2 matches at 7 bases. V was clipped by 2 bases and J by 4 bases; unmatched bases: 5. The germline gives CDR1 MNHEY, CDR2 SVGAGI. The CDR3 sequence is 16 residues long.

The chain combines TRBV28 with TRBJ2-7, with TRBD2 matching over 10 bases. Germline CDR1 is MDHEN and CDR2 is SYDVKM. V shed 2 bases, J shed 3 bases, and the junction held 4 bases outside the gene matches. This CDR3 spans 15 amino acids. The DNA of the CDR3 is TGTGCCAGCAGTTTACCCCGGACTAGCGGCTACGAGCAGTACTTC. It is translated as CASSLPRTSGYEQYF. The full variable domain, rest sourced from reference TRBV28 and TRBJ2-7, is DVKVTQSSRYLVKRTGEKVFLECVQDMDHENMFWYRQDPGLGLRLIYFSYDVKMKEKGDIPEGYSVSREKKERFSLILESASTNQTSMYLCASSLPRTSGYEQYFGPGTRLTVT.

The V call is TRBV19, the J call TRBJ1-2; 8 nucleotides match TRBD1. Germline trimming cut 5 bases from V and 7 bases from J; bases unmatched to any gene: 12. CDR3 size: 15 residues. Germline assignment: CDR1 LNHDA and CDR2 SQIVND (reference sequence). In nucleotides, the CDR3 is TGTGCCAGTAGTCCGACAGGGGACCGTGTGGGTGGCTACACCTTC. Translating gives CASSPTGDRVGGYTF.

V is TRBV9 and J is TRBJ2-2, with TRBD2 matching over 11 bases. V lost 4 bases and J lost 10; bases outside the gene matches: 9. The CDR3 consists of 15 residues. CDR1 is SGDLS and CDR2 is YYNGEE in the germline V gene. The chain's CDR3 is CASSKTSGTLMELFF. The CDR3 DNA reads TGTGCCAGCAGCAAGACTAGCGGGACTCTAATGGAGCTGTTTTTT. Full variable domain (rest looked up from reference TRBV9 and TRBJ2-2): DSGVTQTPKHLITATGQRVTLRCSPRSGDLSVYWYQQSLDQGLQFLIQYYNGEERAKGNILERFSAQQFPDLHSELNLSSLELGDSALYFCASSKTSGTLMELFFGEGSRLTVL.

This clone appeared once. The V and J genes are TRBV7-2 and TRBJ1-1, with D possibly being TRBD1 (5 bases). Germline CDR1 and CDR2: SGHTA and FQGNSA. This CDR3 is built from 15 residues. V shed 3 bases and J shed 2 bases, with 13 bases lying between them. The CDR3 region has the DNA TGTGCCAGCAGCTTTTACGGGGGGTTAAACACTGAAGCTTTCTTT. Its protein product is CASSFYGGLNTEAFF.

The V gene is TRBV27, the J gene TRBJ2-1, with 9 positions matching TRBD1. J was trimmed by 10 bases and V by 6 bases; bases with no gene match: 13. The CDR3 has 15 residues. Germline V gives CDR1 MNHEY, CDR2 SMNVEV (reference sequence). The CDR3 coding sequence is TGTGCCAGCAGATTCCTCGGGACAGGGTCTGGAGAGCAGTTCTTC. It translates to CASRFLGTGSGEQFF.

V gene TRBV6-1 combines with J gene TRBJ2-7; D possibly corresponds to TRBD1 (6 bases). Germline V gene lookup returns CDR1 MNHNS and CDR2 SASEGT. Deletions cut 7 bases from V and 1 base from J, with 14 bases between. This CDR3 has 14 residues. CDR3 in amino acids: CASTYRDTSYEQYF. CDR3 DNA sequence: TGTGCCAGCACTTACCGGGACACGTCCTACGAGCAGTACTTC.

In this sample, this clone turned up a few times. The J gene is TRBJ1-3, the V gene TRBV27, with 8 bases lining up with TRBD1. There are 17 residues in the CDR3. V lost 6 bases, J lost 0 bases, and 10 bases stayed unmatched. Germline V CDR1 and CDR2: MNHEY, SMNVEV (reference sequence). The CDR3 is CASSADRDQSSGNTIYF. DNA for the CDR3: TGTGCCAGCAGCGCGGACAGGGATCAGAGCTCTGGAAACACCATATATTTT.

On this clone: One end of the junction is discordant with germline, which a read error may explain. The chain combines TRBV5-1 with TRBJ2-3; 8 bases match TRBD2. In germline, CDR1 is SGHRS, CDR2 YFSETQ. CDR3 size: 14 residues. This chain's CDR3 is CASTLQRESDTQYF. CDR3 nucleotide sequence: TGCGCCAGCACCTTGCAGCGGGAGTCAGATACGCAGTATTTT.

In its sample, this clone was seen a few times. The genes are TRBV15 and TRBJ1-3; D is perhaps TRBD1 (6 bases). This CDR3 has 14 residues. Trimming took off 5 bases at V and 1 base at J, with 9 bases between the two ends. Germline CDR1 LNHNV, CDR2 YYDKDF (reference sequence). Here the CDR3 reads CATSLTGSGNTIYF. DNA of the CDR3: TGTGCCACCAGCCTGACAGGTTCTGGAAACACCATATATTTT.

The gene calls are TRBV7-9 and TRBJ2-3; TRBD2 matches at 14 bases. CDR1 and CDR2 from the germline V gene are SEHNR and FQNEAQ (reference sequence). This CDR3 contains 18 residues. Trimming cost V 6 bases and J 6 bases; bases outside gene matches: 14. CDR3 sequence (DNA): TGTGCCAGCAGTTCACCCGGGACTAGCGGGAGTGTTGCGGATACGCAGTATTTT. Protein: CASSSPGTSGSVADTQYF.

The V and J genes are TRBV18 and TRBJ2-1, with a tentative D call TRBD1 (7 bases). The CDR3 contains 16 residues. Per germline, CDR1 KGHSH and CDR2 LQKENI. The germline V and J ends were trimmed by 3 bases and 5 bases, with 17 bases remaining between them. CDR3 amino acids: CASSPRRDTGDNEQFF. The CDR3 DNA follows: TGTGCCAGCTCACCTCGGCGGGACACAGGGGACAATGAGCAGTTCTTC.

The gene calls are TRBV9 and TRBJ2-7; TRBD2 matches 12 bases. This CDR3 region has 14 residues. CDR1 SGDLS and CDR2 YYNGEE come from the germline V gene. The ends lost 0 bases at V and 6 bases at J; junction bases unmatched: 1. The CDR3 nucleotides read TGTGCCAGCAGCGTAGGGACTAGCGGGACCGAGCAGTACTTC. It encodes CASSVGTSGTEQYF.

This chain connects TRBV5-1 to TRBJ2-2; TRBD2 agrees at 8 bases. CDR1 and CDR2 (germline): SGHRS, YFSETQ. The length of the CDR3 is 17 residues. J gave up 4 bases and V 4 bases, and 12 bases lay outside the gene matches. CDR3 DNA: TGCGCCAGCAGCCCAGCCCCAGCGGGAGAGGGCACCGGGGAGCTGTTTTTT. Protein product: CASSPAPAGEGTGELFF. The complete variable domain, with remaining parts taken from reference TRBV5-1 and TRBJ2-2, reads KAGVTQTPRYLIKTRGQQVTLSCSPISGHRSVSWYQQTPGQGLQFLFEYFSETQRNKGNFPGRFSGRQFSNSRSEMNVSTLELGDSALYLCASSPAPAGEGTGELFFGEGSRLTVL.

The chain couples TRBV5-4 to TRBJ2-5, with D possibly matching TRBD1 (6 bases). CDR3 length: 14 residues. The germline V gene encodes CDR1 SGHNT and CDR2 YYREEE (reference sequence). V dropped 4 bases and J dropped 2 bases, with 12 bases sitting between them. CDR3 residues: CASSGARGQETQYF. The CDR3 DNA sequence: TGTGCCAGCAGCGGGGCTAGGGGGCAAGAGACCCAGTACTTC.

The chain employs TRBV7-8 and TRBJ2-4; 7 bases match TRBD2. The junction had 10 bases not matched to a gene; V was cut back by 2 bases and J by 9 bases. The CDR3 is made up of 15 amino acids. CDR1 is SGHVS and CDR2 is FQNEAQ in the germline V gene. CDR3 sequence (DNA): TGTGCCAGCAGCTTAAGGGAGGGGATCGGGGGCATTCAGTACTTC. It codes for CASSLREGIGGIQYF.

This clone has only one observation. The chain is built from TRBV6-5 and TRBJ1-3; D uncertain. Germline V gene sequence: CDR1 MNHEY, CDR2 SVGAGI. The CDR3 totals 14 residues. The V and J ends lost 5 bases and 2 bases respectively, with 10 bases between them. Here the CDR3 reads CASSRTTAGNTIYF. CDR3 nucleotides: TGTGCCAGCAGTAGGACTACTGCTGGAAACACCATATATTTT.

Remarks on this clone: The same CDR3 arises from other DNA sequences in this sample as well. This chain connects TRBV27 to TRBJ1-2; 11 nucleotides agree with TRBD1. Germline V gene lookup returns CDR1 MNHEY and CDR2 SMNVEV (reference sequence). V gave up 6 bases and J gave up 0 bases; unmatched junction bases: 6. This CDR3 comprises 16 residues. The CDR3 DNA follows: TGTGCCAGCAGCCCGGACAGGGGGCGGGCTAACTATGGCTACACCTTC. It translates to CASSPDRGRANYGYTF.

This clone is a singleton in its sample. This chain links TRBV9 with TRBJ1-2, with unresolved D. The CDR3 extends over 15 amino acids. Germline CDR1 SGDLS, CDR2 YYNGEE. With 0 bases removed from V and 4 bases from J, the gap between germline ends came to 13 bases. The CDR3 protein is CASSVAPTAFYGYTF. The CDR3 DNA reads TGTGCCAGCAGCGTAGCCCCCACAGCCTTCTATGGCTACACCTTC.

The V and J genes are TRBV9 and TRBJ2-2, with D maybe TRBD2 (5 bases). Germline CDR1 and CDR2: SGDLS and YYNGEE. The CDR3 loop spans 16 amino acids. V was cut by 1 base and J by 4 bases, with 14 bases left in between. CDR3 in DNA: TGTGCCAGCAGCGTACCAGCGGCCGAGGCCACCGGGGAGCTGTTTTTT. It specifies CASSVPAAEATGELFF.

V is TRBV28 and J is TRBJ2-3; D may be TRBD1 (5 bases). V was clipped by 11 bases and J by 2 bases, with 14 bases between them. The CDR3 covers 13 residues. The germline CDR1 and CDR2 sequences are MDHEN and SYDVKM. DNA for the CDR3: TGTGCCTCGACAGCTGGCCCCACAGATACGCAGTATTTT. Its protein is CASTAGPTDTQYF.

V and J are TRBV7-3 and TRBJ2-5; 7 nucleotides agree with TRBD2. The length of the CDR3 is 17 residues. V dropped 5 bases and J dropped 5; count of bases not matched to a gene: 17. The V gene's germline CDR1 is SGHTA and CDR2 FQGTGA. CDR3 in DNA: TGTGCCAGCAGCCGGACCTCTGGCGGCGGGGGACCGGAGACCCAGTACTTC. Translating gives CASSRTSGGGGPETQYF. The full variable domain, rest sourced from reference TRBV7-3 and TRBJ2-5, is GAGVSQTPSNKVTEKGKYVELRCDPISGHTALYWYRQSLGQGPEFLIYFQGTGAADDSGLPNDRFFAVRPEGSVSTLKIQRTERGDSAVYLCASSRTSGGGGPETQYFGPGTRLLVL.

The genes are TRBV5-1 and TRBJ2-1; 16 nucleotides agree with TRBD2. The germline CDR1 and CDR2 sequences are SGHRS and YFSETQ. The CDR3 is made up of 16 amino acids. Trimming cost V 2 bases and J 9 bases; bases outside gene matches: 5. This CDR3 is CASSLGTSGRAPEQFF. In nucleotides, the CDR3 is TGCGCCAGCAGCTTAGGGACTAGCGGGAGGGCTCCTGAGCAGTTCTTC.

The chain uses TRBV5-1 and TRBJ2-3, with D maybe TRBD1 (5 bases). V dropped 6 bases and J dropped 2 bases, with 13 bases sitting between them. CDR3 length: 14 amino acids. Germline V gene data show CDR1 as SGHRS and CDR2 as YFSETQ. The CDR3: CASKEVQVTDTQYF. The DNA of the CDR3 is TGCGCCAGCAAGGAAGTACAGGTCACAGATACGCAGTATTTT.